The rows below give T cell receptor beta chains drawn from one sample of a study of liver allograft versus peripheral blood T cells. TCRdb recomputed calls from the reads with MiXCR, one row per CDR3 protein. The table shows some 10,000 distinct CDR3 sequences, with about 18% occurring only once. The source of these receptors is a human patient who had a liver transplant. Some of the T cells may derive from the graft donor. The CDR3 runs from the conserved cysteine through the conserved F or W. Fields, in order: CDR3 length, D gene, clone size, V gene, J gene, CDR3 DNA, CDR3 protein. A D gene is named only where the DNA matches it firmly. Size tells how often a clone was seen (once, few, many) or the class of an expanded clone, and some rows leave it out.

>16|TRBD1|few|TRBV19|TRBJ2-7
TGTGCCAGTAGTATAGGAGTCGGGACAGGGATCTACGAGCAGTACTTC
CASSIGVGTGIYEQYF
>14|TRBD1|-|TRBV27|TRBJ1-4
TGTGCCAGCAGACGGACAGGGGTGGTCGAAAAACTGTTTTTT
CASRRTGVVEKLFF
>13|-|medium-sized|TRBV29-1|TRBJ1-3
TGCAGCGTTGTAGGTACAACTGGAAACACCATATATTTT
CSVVGTTGNTIYF
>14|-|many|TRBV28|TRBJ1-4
TGTGCCAGCAGCGACAGTGCAACTAATGAAAAACTGTTTTTT
CASSDSATNEKLFF
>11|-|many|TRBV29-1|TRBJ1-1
TGCAGCGTTGATCGGGGGAGGGAAGCTTTCTTT
CSVDRGREAFF
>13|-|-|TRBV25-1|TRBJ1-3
TGTGCCAGCAGCGTGCCCTCTGGAAACACCATATATTTT
CASSVPSGNTIYF
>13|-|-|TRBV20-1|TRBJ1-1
TGCAGTGCTGCCAGGGCACAGAACACTGAAGCTTTCTTT
CSAARAQNTEAFF
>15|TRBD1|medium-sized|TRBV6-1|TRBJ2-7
TGTGCCAGCAGTGCGCAGGGGGCGAACACCTACGAGCAGTACTTC
CASSAQGANTYEQYF
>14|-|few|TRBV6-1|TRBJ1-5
TGTGCCAGCAGTGAAGCCATGGTGGGCCAGCCCCAGCATTTT
CASSEAMVGQPQHF
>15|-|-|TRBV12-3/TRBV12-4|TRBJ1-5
TGTGCCAGCAGTTTAGAGACTGGTGCCCGTCAGCCCCAGCATTTT
CASSLETGARQPQHF
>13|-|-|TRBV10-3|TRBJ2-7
TGTGCCATCAGCCGGGACAACTCCTACGAGCAGTACTTC
CAISRDNSYEQYF
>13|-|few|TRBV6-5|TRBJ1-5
TGTGCCAGCAGTTACAATGGAAATCAGCCCCAGCATTTT
CASSYNGNQPQHF
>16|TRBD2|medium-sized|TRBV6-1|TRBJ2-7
TGTGCCAGCAGTGAATTAAGGAGCGGGAGACCCTACGAGCAGTACTTC
CASSELRSGRPYEQYF
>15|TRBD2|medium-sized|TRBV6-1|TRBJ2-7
TGTGCCAGCAGTGTAGAGCGGGAGGAGGCCTACGAGCAGTACTTC
CASSVEREEAYEQYF
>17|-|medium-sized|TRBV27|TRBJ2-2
TGTGCCAGCAGCAAGAGACCAGCTAGCGAACACACCGGGGAGCTGTTTTTT
CASSKRPASEHTGELFF
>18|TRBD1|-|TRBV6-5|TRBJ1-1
TGTGCCAGCAGTTACTCGAACCGGGACAGGGAAGTGTGCACTGAAGCTTTCTTT
CASSYSNRDREVCTEAFF
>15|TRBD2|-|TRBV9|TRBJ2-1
TGTGCCAGCAGCGCCCGACTAGCGGGGTACAATGAGCAGTTCTTC
CASSARLAGYNEQFF
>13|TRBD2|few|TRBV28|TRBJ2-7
TGTGCCACCTTTAGCGGGACGGGTGACGAGCAGTACTTC
CATFSGTGDEQYF
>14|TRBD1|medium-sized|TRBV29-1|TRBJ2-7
TGCAGCGTGGGGACAGGGCCGCCCTCCTACGAGCAGTACTTC
CSVGTGPPSYEQYF
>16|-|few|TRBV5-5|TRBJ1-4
TGTGCCAGCAGTTTCGGACGGACTGCAACTAATGAAAAACTGTTTTTT
CASSFGRTATNEKLFF
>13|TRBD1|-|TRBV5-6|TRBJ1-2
TGTGCCAGCAGCGTGGACAGGGATCATGGCTACACCTTC
CASSVDRDHGYTF
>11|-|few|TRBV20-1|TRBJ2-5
TGCAGTGCGGAGGTTGGAGAGACCCAGTACTTC
CSAEVGETQYF
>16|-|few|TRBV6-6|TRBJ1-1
TGTGCCAGCGCCCCCCTGGGATCCCTAACAAACACTGAAGCTTTCTTT
CASAPLGSLTNTEAFF
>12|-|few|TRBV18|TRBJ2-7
TGTGCCAGCTCATTGCAGGGGTTCGAGCAGTACTTC
CASSLQGFEQYF
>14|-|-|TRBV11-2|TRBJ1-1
TGTGCCAGCAGCTTAGGGGGGGGAACCACTGAAGCTTTCTTT
CASSLGGGTTEAFF
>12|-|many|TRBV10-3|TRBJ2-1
TGTGCCATCAGTGAGTCTTTTGATGAGCAGTTCTTC
CAISESFDEQFF
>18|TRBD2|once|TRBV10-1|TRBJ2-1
TGCGCCAGCAGTGAGATACCGGGACTAGCCCAAAGGTTCAATGAGCAGTTCTTC
CASSEIPGLAQRFNEQFF
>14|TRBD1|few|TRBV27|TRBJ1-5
TGTGCCAGCAGGCCGGGACAGGGAAATCAGCCCCAGCATTTT
CASRPGQGNQPQHF
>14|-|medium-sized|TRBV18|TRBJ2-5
TGTGCCAGCTCACCACCGTCTCAGCCGGAGACCCAGTACTTC
CASSPPSQPETQYF
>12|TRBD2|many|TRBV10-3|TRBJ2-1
TGTGCCACGGGGACTAGAGACAATGAGCAGTTCTTC
CATGTRDNEQFF
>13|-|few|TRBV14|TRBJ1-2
TGTGCCAGCAGCCAGACCCAGGGCTATGGCTACACCTTC
CASSQTQGYGYTF
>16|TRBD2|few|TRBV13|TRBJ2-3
TGTGCCAGCAGCCCCGGACTAGCCGCGCCGACAGATACGCAGTATTTT
CASSPGLAAPTDTQYF
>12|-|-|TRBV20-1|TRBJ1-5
TGCAGTGCTAGATCGGGGGAAGGCCCCCAGCATTTT
CSARSGEGPQHF
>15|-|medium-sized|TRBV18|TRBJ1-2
TGTGCCAGCTCACCCCAGACGATCGAGGGGTATGGCTACACCTTC
CASSPQTIEGYGYTF
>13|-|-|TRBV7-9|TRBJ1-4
TGTGCCAGCAGCCCGCAGGGTCGAGAAAAACTGTTTTTT
CASSPQGREKLFF
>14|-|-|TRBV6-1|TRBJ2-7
TGTGCCAGCAGTGATGGCAGCGACCACTACGAGCAGTACTTC
CASSDGSDHYEQYF
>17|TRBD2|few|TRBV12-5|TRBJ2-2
TGTGCTAGTGGTTTGGTATTACTAGCGGGCACGTTCGGGGAGCTGTTTTTT
CASGLVLLAGTFGELFF
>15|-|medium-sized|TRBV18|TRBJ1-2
TGTGCCAGCTCCCCAACAGCTACGGGGGCAGCTGGCTACACCTTC
CASSPTATGAAGYTF
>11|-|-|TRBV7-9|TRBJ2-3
TGTGCCAGCAGCTTCGTAGATACGCAGTATTTT
CASSFVDTQYF
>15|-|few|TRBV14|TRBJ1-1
TGTGCCAGCAGCAAAGTCGGGGGGTTTGGCACTGAAGCTTTCTTT
CASSKVGGFGTEAFF
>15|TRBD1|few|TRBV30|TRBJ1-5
TGTGCCTGGAGTGTACAGGGGAACAATCATCAGCCCCAGCATTTT
CAWSVQGNNHQPQHF
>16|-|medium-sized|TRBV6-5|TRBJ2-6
TGTGCCAGCAGCCCACGGGGGGCAATCGGGGGCGACGTCCTGACTTTC
CASSPRGAIGGDVLTF
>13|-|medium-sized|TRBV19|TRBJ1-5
TGTGCCAGTAGTATAGAGAGGAGTCAGCCCCAGCATTTT
CASSIERSQPQHF
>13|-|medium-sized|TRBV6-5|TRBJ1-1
TGTGCCAGCAGACCGACACAGAACACTGAAGCTTTCTTT
CASRPTQNTEAFF
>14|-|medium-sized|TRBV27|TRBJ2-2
TGTGCCAGCACTCTGGGCCATCCCACCGGGGAGCTGTTTTTT
CASTLGHPTGELFF
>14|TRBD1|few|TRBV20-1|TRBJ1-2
TGCAGTGCTAGAGGCTGGGACAGAGCCTATGGCTACACCTTC
CSARGWDRAYGYTF
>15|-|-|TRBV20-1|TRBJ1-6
TGCAGTGTACGAAGGGCAGGGGCTAATAATTCACCCCTCCACTTT
CSVRRAGANNSPLHF
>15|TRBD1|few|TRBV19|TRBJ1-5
TGTGCCAGTATGTCGGGACAGGCGGGCAATCAGCCCCAGCATTTT
CASMSGQAGNQPQHF
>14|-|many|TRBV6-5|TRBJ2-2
TGTGCCAGCAGGCCTACAGGGAGCCCCGGGGAGCTGTTTTTT
CASRPTGSPGELFF
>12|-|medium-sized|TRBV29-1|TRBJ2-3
TGCAGCACCGAAGGGGGAACAGATACGCAGTATTTT
CSTEGGTDTQYF
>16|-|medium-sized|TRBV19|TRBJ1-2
TGTGCCAGTAGCCTAGACGGCTCTGTTACGGACTATGGCTACACCTTC
CASSLDGSVTDYGYTF
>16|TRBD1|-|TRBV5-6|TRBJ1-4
TGTGCCAGCAGCTCGAAGGGACAGGGAACTAATGAAAAACTGTTTTTT
CASSSKGQGTNEKLFF
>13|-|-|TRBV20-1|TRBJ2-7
TGCAGTGCTAGACCGACAGGCCACTACGAGCAGTACTTC
CSARPTGHYEQYF
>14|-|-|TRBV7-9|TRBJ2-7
TGTGCCAGCAGCCCCCAGAGATTCTCCTACGAGCAGTACTTC
CASSPQRFSYEQYF
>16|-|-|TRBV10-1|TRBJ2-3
TGCGCCAGCAGTGAGGGTCAGCGGTCCTTATATAATACGCAGTATTTT
CASSEGQRSLYNTQYF
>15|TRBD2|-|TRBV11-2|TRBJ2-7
TGTGCCAGCAGCTCAGGACTAGCGGGGTCCTACGAGCAGTACTTC
CASSSGLAGSYEQYF
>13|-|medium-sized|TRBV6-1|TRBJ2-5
TGTGCCAGCAGTGAAAAGGAAGACAGTCAACAGTACTTC
CASSEKEDSQQYF
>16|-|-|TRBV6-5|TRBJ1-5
TGTGCCAGCCGCCGAGAGAGCGGAAATAGCAATCAGCCCCAGCATTTT
CASRRESGNSNQPQHF